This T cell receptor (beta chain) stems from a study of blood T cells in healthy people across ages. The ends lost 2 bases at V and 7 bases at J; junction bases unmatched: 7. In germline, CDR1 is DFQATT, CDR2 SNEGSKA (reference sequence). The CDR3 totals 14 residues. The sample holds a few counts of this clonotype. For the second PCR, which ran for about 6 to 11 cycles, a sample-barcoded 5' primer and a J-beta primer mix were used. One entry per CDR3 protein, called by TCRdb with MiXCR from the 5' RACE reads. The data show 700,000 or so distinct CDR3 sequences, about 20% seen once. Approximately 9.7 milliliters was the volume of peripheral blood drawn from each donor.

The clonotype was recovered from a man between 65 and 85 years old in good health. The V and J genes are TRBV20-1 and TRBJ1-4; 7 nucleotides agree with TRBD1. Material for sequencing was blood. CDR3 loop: CSARPTGSIEKLFF. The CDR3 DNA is TGCAGTGCTAGACCGACAGGGTCAATTGAAAAACTGTTTTTT.